These 25 T cell receptor beta chains came from one sample sequenced in a study of blood T cells in healthy people across ages (dated by TCRdb to about 2015). Receptor amplification or capture employed 5' RACE. TCRdb lists the instrument as Illumina HiSeq 2500. A second roughly 6 to 12 cycle PCR used a sample-barcoded 5' primer and a J-beta primer mix. Using fastp at Q25 and MiXCR, TCRdb reprocessed the public reads and kept productive beta chains. Entries that share a CDR3 protein sequence are merged under the most common genes and DNA. This sample gives some 900,000 distinct CDR3 sequences in total; about 48% of them show up just once. 10% to 15% of the sample is taken by the ten largest. Sequencing was carried out using blood. The origin of the receptors is a man aged 25-40 years in good health.

The V gene is TRBV5-1, the J gene TRBJ2-1; 9 bases agree with TRBD1. The junction had 8 bases not matched to a gene; V was cut back by 1 base and J by 6 bases. The CDR3 runs to 16 residues. CDR1 and CDR2 from the germline V gene are SGHRS and YFSETQ. CDR3 DNA: TGCGCCAGCAGCTTGAGACCCACGACAGGGGGCAATGAGCAGTTCTTC. This sequence encodes CASSLRPTTGGNEQFF.

This clonotype was detected a few times. The chain recombines TRBV12-3 or TRBV12-4 with TRBJ2-3; 9 bases agree with TRBD2. Losses at the gene ends were 3 bases for V and 5 bases for J; bases not matched to a gene: 9. The CDR3 covers 16 residues. The CDR3 nucleotides read TGTGCCAGCAGTTTGTATGCGGGGGGGTTGGTAGATACGCAGTATTTT. Residues: CASSLYAGGLVDTQYF.

Worth noting for this clonotype: The junction differs from germline at one of its ends, possibly a read error. The chain uses TRBV12-3 or TRBV12-4 and TRBJ2-1, with TRBD1 matching 9 bases. This CDR3 comprises 15 residues. CDR3 bases: TGCGCCAGCAGCTTGGGGGACAGGGATTATCTTGAGCAGTTCTTC. It specifies CASSLGDRDYLEQFF.

This clonotype was seen more than once but under ten times. This chain uses TRBV7-9 with TRBJ2-1, with D perhaps TRBD2 (6 bases). From germline, CDR1 is SEHNR and CDR2 FQNEAQ (reference sequence). This CDR3 is 15 amino acids long. V shed 5 bases and J shed 7 bases, with 18 bases lying between them. CDR3: CASSGAGSLGNEQFF. CDR3 DNA: TGTGCCAGCAGCGGAGCCGGGAGCTTGGGGAATGAGCAGTTCTTC.

Comment on this clonotype: This clone may be a read error of a much larger clone one base away. V gene TRBV7-8 combines with J gene TRBJ2-5, with D unresolved. The J call may be in error: the DNA end matches TRBJ2-7 better. The CDR3 loop spans 13 amino acids. Germline loops: CDR1 SGHVS, CDR2 FQNEAQ. The CDR3 DNA reads as TGTGCCAGCAGCGCCATCCAGGAAGGCGAGCAGTACTTC. Its protein is CASSAIQEGEQYF.

The table lists this clonotype with a few counts. The genes are TRBV9 and TRBJ1-6; 9 positions match TRBD1. Germline V gives CDR1 SGDLS, CDR2 YYNGEE. Unmatched junction bases numbered 4, after V lost 3 bases and J lost 6 bases. CDR3 length: 15 amino acids. CDR3 coding DNA: TGTGCCAGCAGCGGCTGGGGACAGGGTAATTCACCCCTCCACTTT. This translates into CASSGWGQGNSPLHF.

This clonotype was counted between two and nine times. The genes are TRBV6-1 and TRBJ2-1, with a weak D call TRBD2 (5 bases). V was pared by 10 bases and J by 7 bases, with 17 bases between. Germline CDR1 is MNHNS and CDR2 is SASEGT. The CDR3 contains 13 residues. The CDR3 spells CATRAAASNEQFF. CDR3 sequence (DNA): TGTGCCACGAGGGCGGCAGCGTCTAATGAGCAGTTCTTC.

On this clonotype: Relative to the germline gene, one junction end is altered; a read error may explain this. This rearrangement joins TRBV20-1 to TRBJ2-3, with D perhaps TRBD1 (6 bases). The CDR3 totals 12 residues. Germline V CDR1 and CDR2: DFQATT, SNEGSKA (reference sequence). For the CDR3, the DNA is TGCAGTACGAGGGGGAGCACAGATACGCAGTATTTC. It translates to CSTRGSTDTQYF.

This clonotype was counted a few times. The DNA for the CDR3 is TGCGCCAGCAGCTTGTACAGCGGTAGCACAGATACGCAGTATTTT. It yields the protein CASSLYSGSTDTQYF. The V and J genes are TRBV5-1 and TRBJ2-3; D may be TRBD2 (5 bases). CDR3 size: 15 residues. The germline V and J ends were trimmed by 1 base and 0 bases, with 9 bases remaining between them. The germline V gene has CDR1 SGHRS and CDR2 YFSETQ.

Remarks on this clonotype: Relative to the germline gene, one junction end is altered; a read error may explain this. The rearrangement joins TRBV2 to TRBJ2-3; D perhaps matches TRBD1 (6 bases). This CDR3 is 13 amino acids long. Germline lookup yields CDR1 SNHLY and CDR2 FYNNEI. CDR3 nucleotides: TGTGTCAGCAACGATGGGACATCAGATACGCAGTATTTT. This codes for CVSNDGTSDTQYF.

This clonotype was seen more than once but under ten times. The J gene is TRBJ1-6, the V gene TRBV30; D is unclear. CDR1 and CDR2 from the germline V gene are GTSNPN and SVGIG (reference sequence). V gave up 1 base and J gave up 5 bases, with 18 bases separating them. This CDR3 spans 17 amino acids. The CDR3 sequence: CAWSGLRRYFHNSPLHF. In nucleotides, the CDR3 is TGTGCCTGGAGTGGGTTAAGGCGGTACTTTCATAATTCACCCCTCCACTTT. Based on the CDR3 plus reference TRBV30 and TRBJ1-6, the full variable domain is SQTIHQWPATLVQPVGSPLSLECTVEGTSNPNLYWYRQAAGRGLQLLFYSVGIGQISSEVPQNLSASRPQDRQFILSSKKLLLSDSGFYLCAWSGLRRYFHNSPLHFGNGTRLTVT.

This clonotype was seen a few times. The CDR3 reads CASSLEGGTSDTQYF. The CDR3 DNA sequence: TGTGCCAGCAGCTTAGAGGGGGGAACCTCAGATACGCAGTATTTT. V gene TRBV7-2 combines with J gene TRBJ2-3; either TRBD1 or TRBD2 may fit D (6 bases each). This CDR3 region has 15 residues. Trimming shortened V by 1 base and J by 4 bases, and 12 bases separated the two germline ends. In germline, CDR1 is SGHTA, CDR2 FQGNSA.

The chain carries TRBV20-1 and TRBJ1-5, with D possibly being TRBD1 (5 bases). V was trimmed by 6 bases and J by 5 bases, leaving 20 bases between them. This CDR3 comprises 15 residues. Looked up from germline, CDR1 is DFQATT and CDR2 is SNEGSKA (reference sequence). DNA for the CDR3: TGCAGTGCCCAGCCGACAGAGAACCGTTATCAGCCCCAGCATTTT. Translating it yields CSAQPTENRYQPQHF.

This clonotype was seen only a few times. The chain couples TRBV12-3 or TRBV12-4 to TRBJ2-1, with 10 bases that match TRBD1. The J segment lost 8 bases and the V segment lost 4 bases, leaving 5 bases of the junction unmatched. The CDR3 totals 14 residues. The CDR3 bases are TGTGCCAGCAGTTCCGGGACAGGGGTGTATGAGCAGTTCTTC. It specifies CASSSGTGVYEQFF.

The chain employs TRBV20-1 and TRBJ2-7; D could derive from TRBD1 or TRBD2 (5 bases each). With 0 bases removed from V and 4 bases from J, the gap between germline ends came to 10 bases. CDR3 length: 13 residues. Germline assignment: CDR1 DFQATT and CDR2 SNEGSKA (reference sequence). For the CDR3, the DNA is TGCAGTGCTAGAGAAGAGGGACCGTACGAGCAGTACTTC. Translating it yields CSAREEGPYEQYF.

The chain links TRBV6-6 to TRBJ2-2; TRBD1 or TRBD2 may be the D gene (5 bases each). V lost 5 bases, J lost 8 bases, and 12 bases lay in between. Germline V gene data show CDR1 as MNHNY and CDR2 as SVGAGI (reference sequence). The length of the CDR3 is 13 residues. CDR3 region: CASSDEGLGELFF. CDR3 nucleotides: TGTGCCAGCAGTGACGAGGGGTTAGGGGAGCTGTTTTTT.

This clonotype was detected a few times. The rearrangement joins TRBV6-2 or TRBV6-3 to TRBJ2-3, with 7 bases aligning to TRBD1. V gave up 6 bases and J gave up 6 bases; unmatched junction bases: 9. Germline CDR1 reads MNHEY; CDR2 reads SVGEGT. The CDR3 totals 14 residues. The CDR3: CASRGPGGPDTQYF. CDR3 coding DNA: TGTGCCAGCAGGGGACCAGGGGGTCCCGATACGCAGTATTTT.

The chain carries TRBV19 and TRBJ2-4; 7 positions agree with TRBD1. The J call could be wrong; TRBJ2-5 is a better fit for the DNA end. CDR3 length: 14 residues. Germline V gives CDR1 LNHDA, CDR2 SQIVND (reference sequence). DNA of the CDR3: TGTGCCAGTAGCATATCGGGACAGAAAGAGACCCAGTACTTC. Amino acid sequence: CASSISGQKETQYF.

This clonotype was detected only a few times. J is TRBJ1-2 and V is TRBV18, with 11 bases fitting TRBD1. The CDR3 sequence is 14 residues long. The ends lost 6 bases at V and 7 bases at J; junction bases unmatched: 7. Germline lookup yields CDR1 KGHSH and CDR2 LQKENI. CDR3 nucleotide sequence: TGTGCCAGCTCCACCGGACAGGGGGCGGCTGGCTACACCTTC. Amino acid sequence: CASSTGQGAAGYTF.

The chain recombines TRBV5-1 with TRBJ2-1; 7 bases are shared with TRBD1. The CDR3 consists of 15 residues. The V segment lost 4 bases and the J segment 0 bases; nucleotides outside the gene matches: 4. CDR1 and CDR2 from the germline V gene are SGHRS and YFSETQ. The CDR3 is CASSDGDSSYNEQFF. The CDR3 coding sequence is TGCGCCAGCAGCGACGGGGACAGCTCCTACAATGAGCAGTTCTTC.

This clonotype has ten or more counts. This may come from a read error, since a much larger clone is one base off. V gene TRBV2 combines with J gene TRBJ2-7; TRBD2 matches 14 bases. The CDR3 is 15 amino acids. V lost 5 bases and J lost 7; bases outside the gene matches: 7. The germline CDR1 and CDR2 sequences are SNHLY and FYNNEI. The CDR3 sequence: CASSKTSGGANEQYF. CDR3 coding DNA: TGTGCCAGCAGTAAGACTAGCGGGGGGGCGAATGAGCAGTACTTC. Full variable domain (missing parts from reference TRBV2 and TRBJ2-7): EPEVTQTPSHQVTQMGQEVILRCVPISNHLYFYWYRQILGQKVEFLVSFYNNEISEKSEIFDDQFSVERPDGSNFTLKIRSTKLEDSAMYFCASSKTSGGANEQYFGPGTRLTVT.

In its sample, this clonotype was seen a few times. V usage is TRBV7-9 and J usage is TRBJ1-2; D is possibly TRBD1 (5 bases). V lost 7 bases, J lost 1 base, and 10 bases lay in between. CDR3 size: 13 residues. Per the germline V gene, CDR1 is SEHNR and CDR2 is FQNEAQ (reference sequence). The CDR3 DNA follows: TGTGCCAGCAATGACAGAGATAACTATGGCTACACCTTC. Its protein product is CASNDRDNYGYTF. The full variable domain, its missing parts supplied by reference TRBV7-9 and TRBJ1-2, is DTGVSQNPRHKITKRGQNVTFRCDPISEHNRLYWYRQTLGQGPEFLTYFQNEAQLEKSRLLSDRFSAERPKGSFSTLEIQRTEQGDSAMYLCASNDRDNYGYTFGSGTRLTVV.

This clonotype was recorded only once. This chain joins TRBV3-1 and TRBJ1-1, with 7 bases that match TRBD1. The CDR3 sequence is 14 residues long. The junction had 5 bases not matched to a gene; V was cut back by 4 bases and J by 3 bases. Per germline, CDR1 LGHDT and CDR2 YNNKEL (reference sequence). In DNA, the CDR3 is TGTGCCAGCAGCCTAAGGGACAGCCACACTGAAGCTTTCTTT. It is translated as CASSLRDSHTEAFF.

V usage is TRBV12-3 or TRBV12-4 and J usage is TRBJ1-2; maybe TRBD1 (5 bases). Trimming stripped 6 bases from V and 9 bases from J, with 20 bases between. There are 14 residues in the CDR3. Written as DNA, the CDR3 is TGTGCCAGCAGCCGGGACCTACCTAGTTCCAGCTACACCTTC. Its protein is CASSRDLPSSSYTF.

This clonotype has only a few counts. V and J are TRBV2 and TRBJ2-7; 7 nucleotides match TRBD1. The CDR3 has 13 amino acids. J gave up 5 bases and V 9 bases, and 10 bases lay outside the gene matches. Looked up from germline, CDR1 is SNHLY and CDR2 is FYNNEI. The CDR3 region is CASEPRTGDEQYF. In DNA, the CDR3 is TGTGCCAGTGAACCTCGGACAGGAGACGAGCAGTACTTC.